This T cell receptor (beta chain) was captured in a study of cytomegalovirus exposure and HLA in healthy donors. PCR used 60 Vbeta primers and 13 Jbeta primers. Repertoires were generated with immunoSEQ multiplex PCR, while TCRdb's copy carries only in-frame clones and drops some. The sample includes 140,000 to 150,000 clones, 78% seen only once; the top ten take roughly 2.9%. CDR3 length: 15 residues. Germline CDR1 MDHEN, CDR2 SYDVKM. Trimming took 10 bases from V and 0 from J; bases not matched to a gene: 9. This clone has only a few counts. Source material: PBMCs. The rearrangement uses TRBV28 and TRBJ2-4; the match to TRBD1 covers 7 bases. This receptor was taken from a female donor in good health and CMV-seronegative. CDR3 residues: CATGQDILAKNIQYF. CDR3 sequence (DNA): TGTGCCACCGGACAGGACATACTAGCCAAAAACATTCAGTACTTC.